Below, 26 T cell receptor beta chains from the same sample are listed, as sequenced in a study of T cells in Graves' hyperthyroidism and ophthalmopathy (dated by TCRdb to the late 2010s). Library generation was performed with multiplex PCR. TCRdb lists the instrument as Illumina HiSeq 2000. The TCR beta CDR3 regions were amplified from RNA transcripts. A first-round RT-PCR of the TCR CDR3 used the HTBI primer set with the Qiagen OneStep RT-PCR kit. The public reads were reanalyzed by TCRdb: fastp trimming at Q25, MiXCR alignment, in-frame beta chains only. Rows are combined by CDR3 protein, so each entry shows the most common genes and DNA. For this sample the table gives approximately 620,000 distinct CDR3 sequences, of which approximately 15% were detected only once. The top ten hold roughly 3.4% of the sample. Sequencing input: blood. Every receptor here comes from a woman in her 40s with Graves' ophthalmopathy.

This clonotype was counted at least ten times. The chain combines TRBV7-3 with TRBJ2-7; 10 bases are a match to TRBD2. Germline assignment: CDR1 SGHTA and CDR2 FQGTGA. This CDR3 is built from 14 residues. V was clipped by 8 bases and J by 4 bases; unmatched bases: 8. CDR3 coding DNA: TGTGCCAGCTCCCGCCAAGCGGGAGGGTACGAGCAGTACTTC. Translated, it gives CASSRQAGGYEQYF.

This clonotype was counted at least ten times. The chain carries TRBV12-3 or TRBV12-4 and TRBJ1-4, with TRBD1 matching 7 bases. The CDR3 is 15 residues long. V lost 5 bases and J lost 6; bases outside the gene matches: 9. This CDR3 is CASSTDRWTYEKLFF. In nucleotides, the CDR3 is TGTGCCAGCAGTACGGACAGGTGGACTTATGAAAAACTGTTTTTT.

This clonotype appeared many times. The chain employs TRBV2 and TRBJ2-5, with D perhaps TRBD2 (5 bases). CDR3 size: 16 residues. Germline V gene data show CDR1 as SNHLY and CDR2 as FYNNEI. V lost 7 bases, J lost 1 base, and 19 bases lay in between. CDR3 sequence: CASIQSRRVLQETQYF. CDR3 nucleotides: TGTGCCAGCATCCAGAGTCGGCGGGTCCTCCAAGAGACCCAGTACTTC.

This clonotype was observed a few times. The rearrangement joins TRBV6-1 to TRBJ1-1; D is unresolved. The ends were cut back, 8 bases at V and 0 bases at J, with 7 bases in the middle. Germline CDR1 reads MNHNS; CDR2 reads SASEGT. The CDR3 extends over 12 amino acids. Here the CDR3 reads CASGKLNTEAFF. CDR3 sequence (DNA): TGTGCCAGCGGAAAATTGAACACTGAAGCTTTCTTT.

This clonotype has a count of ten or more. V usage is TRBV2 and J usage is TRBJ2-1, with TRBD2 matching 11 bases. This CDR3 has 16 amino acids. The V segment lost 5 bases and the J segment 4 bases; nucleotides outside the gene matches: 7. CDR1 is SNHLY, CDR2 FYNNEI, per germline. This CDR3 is CASSRGLAGNYNEQFF. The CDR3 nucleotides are TGTGCCAGCAGTCGTGGACTAGCGGGTAATTACAATGAGCAGTTCTTC. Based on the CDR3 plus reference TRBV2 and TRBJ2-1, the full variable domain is EPEVTQTPSHQVTQMGQEVILRCVPISNHLYFYWYRQILGQKVEFLVSFYNNEISEKSEIFDDQFSVERPDGSNFTLKIRSTKLEDSAMYFCASSRGLAGNYNEQFFGPGTRLTVL.

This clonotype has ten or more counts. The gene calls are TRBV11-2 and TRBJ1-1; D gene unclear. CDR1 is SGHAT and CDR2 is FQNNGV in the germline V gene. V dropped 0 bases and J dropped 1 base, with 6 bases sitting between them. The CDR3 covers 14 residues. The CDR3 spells CASSLDLWNTEAFF. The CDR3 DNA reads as TGTGCCAGCAGCTTAGATTTGTGGAACACTGAAGCTTTCTTT.

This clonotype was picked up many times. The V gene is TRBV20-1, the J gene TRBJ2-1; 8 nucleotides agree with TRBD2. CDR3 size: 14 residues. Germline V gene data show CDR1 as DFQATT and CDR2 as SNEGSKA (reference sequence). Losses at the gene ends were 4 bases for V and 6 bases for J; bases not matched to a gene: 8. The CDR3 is CSAIRLAPTNEQFF. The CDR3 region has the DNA TGCAGTGCTATTCGACTAGCGCCGACCAATGAGCAGTTCTTC.

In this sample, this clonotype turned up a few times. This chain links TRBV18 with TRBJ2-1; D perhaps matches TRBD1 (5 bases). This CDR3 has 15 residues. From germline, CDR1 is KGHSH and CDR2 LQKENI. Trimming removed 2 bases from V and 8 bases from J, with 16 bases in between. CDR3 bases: TGTGCCAGCTCACCATCGGCAGGGTTGTACGATGAGCAGTTCTTC. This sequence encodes CASSPSAGLYDEQFF.

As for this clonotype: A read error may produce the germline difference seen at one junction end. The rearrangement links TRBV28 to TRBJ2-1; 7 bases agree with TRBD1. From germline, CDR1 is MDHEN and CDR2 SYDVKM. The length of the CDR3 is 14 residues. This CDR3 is CASTGDGSYNEQSF. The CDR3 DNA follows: TGTGCCAGTACAGGGGATGGCTCCTACAATGAGCAGTCCTTC.

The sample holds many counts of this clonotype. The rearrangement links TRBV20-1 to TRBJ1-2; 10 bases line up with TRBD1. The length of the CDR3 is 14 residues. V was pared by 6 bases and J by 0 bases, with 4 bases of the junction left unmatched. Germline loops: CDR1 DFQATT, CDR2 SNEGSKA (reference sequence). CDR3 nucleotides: TGCAGTGCGGCGGACAGGGGGACTAACTATGGCTACACCTTC. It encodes CSAADRGTNYGYTF.

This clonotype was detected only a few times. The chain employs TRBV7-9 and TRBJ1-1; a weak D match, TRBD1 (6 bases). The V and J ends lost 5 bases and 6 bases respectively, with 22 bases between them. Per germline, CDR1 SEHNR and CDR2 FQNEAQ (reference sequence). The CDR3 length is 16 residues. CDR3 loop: CASSRGGGVNRAEAFF. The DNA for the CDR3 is TGTGCCAGCAGCAGGGGGGGAGGAGTGAATCGGGCTGAAGCTTTCTTT.

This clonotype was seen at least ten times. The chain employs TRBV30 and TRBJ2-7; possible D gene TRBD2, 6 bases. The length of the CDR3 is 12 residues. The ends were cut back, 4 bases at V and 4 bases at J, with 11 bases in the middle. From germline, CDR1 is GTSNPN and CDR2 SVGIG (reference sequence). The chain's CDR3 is CAWNRGGYEQYF. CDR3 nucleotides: TGTGCCTGGAATAGGGGAGGATACGAGCAGTACTTC. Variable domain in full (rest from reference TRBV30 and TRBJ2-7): SQTIHQWPATLVQPVGSPLSLECTVEGTSNPNLYWYRQAAGRGLQLLFYSVGIGQISSEVPQNLSASRPQDRQFILSSKKLLLSDSGFYLCAWNRGGYEQYFGPGTRLTVT.

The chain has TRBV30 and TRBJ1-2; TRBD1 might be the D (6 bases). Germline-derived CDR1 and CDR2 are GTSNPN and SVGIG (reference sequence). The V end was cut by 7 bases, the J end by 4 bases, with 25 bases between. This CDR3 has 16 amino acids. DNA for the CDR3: TGTGCCTACTCAACCCCCCCAGGGGATTGGGTCTATGGCTACACCTTC. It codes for CAYSTPPGDWVYGYTF.

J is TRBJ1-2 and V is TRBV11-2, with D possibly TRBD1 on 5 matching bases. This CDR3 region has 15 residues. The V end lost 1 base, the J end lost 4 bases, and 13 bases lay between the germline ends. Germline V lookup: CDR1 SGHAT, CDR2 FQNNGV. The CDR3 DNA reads TGTGCCAGCAGCTTAGGGGGAGGGGAGGCCTATGGCTACACCTTC. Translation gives CASSLGGGEAYGYTF.

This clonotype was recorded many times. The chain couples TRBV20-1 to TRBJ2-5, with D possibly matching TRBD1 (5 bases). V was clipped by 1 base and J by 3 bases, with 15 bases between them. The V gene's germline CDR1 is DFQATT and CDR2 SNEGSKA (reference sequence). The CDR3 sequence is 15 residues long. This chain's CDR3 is CSARVAGYGKETQYF. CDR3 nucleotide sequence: TGCAGTGCTAGAGTGGCAGGGTATGGAAAAGAGACCCAGTACTTC.

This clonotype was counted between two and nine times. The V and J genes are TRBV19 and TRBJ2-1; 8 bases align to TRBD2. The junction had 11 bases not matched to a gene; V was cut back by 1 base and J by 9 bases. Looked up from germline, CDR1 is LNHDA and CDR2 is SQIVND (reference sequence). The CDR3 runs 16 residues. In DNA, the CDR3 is TGTGCCAGTAGTATAGGGGCGGGAGGAGTAGTGGGTGAGCAGTTCTTC. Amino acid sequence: CASSIGAGGVVGEQFF.

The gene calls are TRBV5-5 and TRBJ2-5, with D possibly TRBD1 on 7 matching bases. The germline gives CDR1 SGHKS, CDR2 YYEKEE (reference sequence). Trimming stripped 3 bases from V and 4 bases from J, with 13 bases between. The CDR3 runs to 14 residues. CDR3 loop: CASSWGAGGETQYF. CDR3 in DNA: TGTGCCAGCAGCTGGGGGGCAGGGGGAGAGACCCAGTACTTC.

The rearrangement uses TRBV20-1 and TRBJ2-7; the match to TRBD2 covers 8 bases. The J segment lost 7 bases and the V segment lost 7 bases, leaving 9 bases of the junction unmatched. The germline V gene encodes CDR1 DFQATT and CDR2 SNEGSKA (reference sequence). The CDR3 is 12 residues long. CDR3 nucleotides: TGCAGTGTAGCGGGGAGTACTGGGGAGCAGTACTTC. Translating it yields CSVAGSTGEQYF.

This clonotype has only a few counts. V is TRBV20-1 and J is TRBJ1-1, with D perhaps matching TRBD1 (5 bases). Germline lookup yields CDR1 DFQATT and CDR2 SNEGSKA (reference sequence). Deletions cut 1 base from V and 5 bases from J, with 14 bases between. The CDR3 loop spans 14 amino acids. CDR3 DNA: TGCAGTGCTAGAGGCAAGGATAGGGGTACTGAAGCTTTCTTT. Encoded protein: CSARGKDRGTEAFF.

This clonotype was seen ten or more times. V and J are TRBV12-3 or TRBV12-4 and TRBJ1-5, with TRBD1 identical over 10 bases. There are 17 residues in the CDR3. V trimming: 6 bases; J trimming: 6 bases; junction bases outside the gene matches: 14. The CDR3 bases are TGTGCCAGCAGCACCGGACAGGGGGGCCGCTCGCGTCAGCCCCAGCATTTT. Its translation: CASSTGQGGRSRQPQHF.

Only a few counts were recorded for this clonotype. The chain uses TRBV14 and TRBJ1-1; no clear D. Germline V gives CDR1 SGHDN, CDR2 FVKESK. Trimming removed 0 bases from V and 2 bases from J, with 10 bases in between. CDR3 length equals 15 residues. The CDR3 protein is CASSQEAGLNTEAFF. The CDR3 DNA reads TGTGCCAGCAGCCAAGAAGCGGGGTTAAACACTGAAGCTTTCTTT. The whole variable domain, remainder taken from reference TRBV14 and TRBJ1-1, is EAGVTQFPSHSVIEKGQTVTLRCDPISGHDNLYWYRRVMGKEIKFLLHFVKESKQDESGMPNNRFLAERTGGTYSTLKVQPAELEDSGVYFCASSQEAGLNTEAFFGQGTRLTVV.

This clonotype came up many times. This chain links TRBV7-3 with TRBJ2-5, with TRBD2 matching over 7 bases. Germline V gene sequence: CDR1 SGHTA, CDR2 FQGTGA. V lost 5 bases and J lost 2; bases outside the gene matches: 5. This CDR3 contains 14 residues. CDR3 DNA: TGTGCCAGCAGCCCTAGCGGAAATCAAGAGACCCAGTACTTC. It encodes CASSPSGNQETQYF.

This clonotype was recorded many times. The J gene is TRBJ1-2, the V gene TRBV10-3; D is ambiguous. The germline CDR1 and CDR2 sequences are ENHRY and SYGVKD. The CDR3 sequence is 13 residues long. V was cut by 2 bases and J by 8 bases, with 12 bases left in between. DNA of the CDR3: TGTGCCATCAGTGAGCTCAACAGCTCCGGCTACACCTTC. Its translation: CAISELNSSGYTF.

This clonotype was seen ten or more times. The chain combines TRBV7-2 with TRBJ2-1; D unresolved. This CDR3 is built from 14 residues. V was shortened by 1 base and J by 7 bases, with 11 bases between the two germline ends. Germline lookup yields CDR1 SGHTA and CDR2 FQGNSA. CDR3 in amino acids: CASSLVLSGNEQFF. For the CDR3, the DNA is TGTGCCAGCAGCTTAGTCCTTTCCGGAAATGAGCAGTTCTTC.

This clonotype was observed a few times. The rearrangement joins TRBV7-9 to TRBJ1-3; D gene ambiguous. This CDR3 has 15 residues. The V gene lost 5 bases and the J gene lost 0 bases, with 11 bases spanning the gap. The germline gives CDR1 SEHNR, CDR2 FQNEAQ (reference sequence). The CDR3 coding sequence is TGTGCCAGCAGCATACAAAGGGTCTCTGGAAACACCATATATTTT. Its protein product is CASSIQRVSGNTIYF.

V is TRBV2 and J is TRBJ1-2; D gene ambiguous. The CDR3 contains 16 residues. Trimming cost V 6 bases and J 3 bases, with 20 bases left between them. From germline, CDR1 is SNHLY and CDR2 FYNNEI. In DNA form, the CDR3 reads TGTGCCAGCAGCCCGGAGGGCGGGGAAGTTGACTATGGCTACACCTTC. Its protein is CASSPEGGEVDYGYTF.